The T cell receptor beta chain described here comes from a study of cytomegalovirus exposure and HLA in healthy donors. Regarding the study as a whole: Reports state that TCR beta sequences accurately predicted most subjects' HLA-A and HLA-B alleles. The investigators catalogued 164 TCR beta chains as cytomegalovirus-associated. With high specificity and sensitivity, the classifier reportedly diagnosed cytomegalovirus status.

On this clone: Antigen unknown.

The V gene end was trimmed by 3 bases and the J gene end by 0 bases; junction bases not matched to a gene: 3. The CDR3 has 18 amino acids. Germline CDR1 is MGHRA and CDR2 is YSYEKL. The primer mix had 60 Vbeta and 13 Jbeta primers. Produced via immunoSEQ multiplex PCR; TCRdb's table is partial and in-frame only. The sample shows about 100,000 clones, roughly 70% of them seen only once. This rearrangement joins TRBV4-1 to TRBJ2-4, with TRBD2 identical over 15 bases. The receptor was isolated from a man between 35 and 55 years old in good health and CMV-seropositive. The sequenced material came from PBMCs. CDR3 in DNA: TGCGCCAGCAGCCACGGACTAGCGGGAGGGTTAGCCAAAAACATTCAGTACTTC. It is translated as CASSHGLAGGLAKNIQYF.